Listed below are T cell receptor beta chains from one sample, sequenced in a study of a mutant IDH1 vaccine in newly diagnosed glioma. These receptors have no identified antigens. Clones were read by immunoSEQ multiplex PCR, and TCRdb kept only the in-frame ones, dropping some. The sample records approximately 110,000 clones, roughly nine tenths being singletons. The material sequenced was PBMCs, taken from a glioma patient whose treatment included an IDH1 peptide vaccine. Every receptor here comes from a woman aged 45-59 years with glioma. Each CDR3 is given with its conserved first and last residue. D genes are given only for firm matches.

TRBJ2-7 | TRBV7-6 | TRBD1 | CASSPTGTGGFEQYF
TRBJ2-1 | TRBV11-2 | . | CASSRDRQNEQFF
TRBJ2-2 | TRBV5-1 | . | CASSPTGNTGELFF
TRBJ2-1 | TRBV4-2 | . | CASSQELVVDEQFF
TRBJ2-1 | TRBV28 | . | CASSAGDSYNEQFF
TRBJ1-5 | TRBV9 | . | CASSVEGGPNQPQHF
TRBJ2-3 | TRBV2 | . | CASTVFTDTQYF
TRBJ2-1 | TRBV10-3 | TRBD2 | CATLAGISYNEQFF
TRBJ2-7 | TRBV6-5 | TRBD1 | CASRQGQVYEQYF
TRBJ2-1 | TRBV9 | TRBD2 | CASSAPIPGLAGHEQFF
TRBJ2-7 | TRBV5-6 | . | CASSLGLGSSYEQYF
TRBJ2-7 | TRBV5-4 | . | CASSPEERGEQYF
TRBJ2-4 | TRBV6-1 | . | CASSVRFFQGQYF
TRBJ2-7 | TRBV28 | TRBD2 | CATEGSGGTSGSYYEQYF
TRBJ1-5 | TRBV15 | . | CATSRWGEAWSGESNQPQHF
TRBJ1-1 | TRBV19 | . | CASSISRTNTEAFF
TRBJ2-2 | TRBV7-3 | TRBD2 | CASRLAGGAGELFF
TRBJ2-1 | TRBV18 | . | CASSLATYNEQFF
TRBJ2-7 | TRBV5-1 | TRBD2 | CASSPGTSGSEEQYF
TRBJ2-5 | TRBV18 | . | CASSLPRRRGETQYF
TRBJ2-1 | TRBV6-1 | TRBD1 | CASSSTGTGIHEQFF
TRBJ1-2 | TRBV2 | . | CASSDRQGGGYGYTF
TRBJ1-1 | TRBV29-1 | TRBD1 | CSVEQGARAFF
TRBJ2-1 | TRBV4-1 | TRBD2 | CASRMAGGPGNEQFF
TRBJ1-2 | TRBV27 | TRBD1 | CASRDRVGVYGYTF
TRBJ2-7 | TRBV11-1 | . | CASSALLPRGGSYEQYF
TRBJ1-4 | TRBV18 | . | CASSPPYGAGEKLFF
TRBJ1-5 | TRBV2 | . | CASSDRTGTQPQHF
TRBJ1-1 | TRBV25-1 | . | CASSTQGINTEAFF